This T cell receptor beta chain originates from a study of T cells in Graves' hyperthyroidism and ophthalmopathy. About the research overall: At the time of initial diagnosis and before any treatment, peripheral blood was collected. Study outcomes and limitations: A model built on 13 V-J features separated ophthalmopathy from stable hyperthyroidism.

This clonotype has ten or more counts. The antigen is undetermined. TCR beta CDR3 regions were amplified from RNA. First-round RT-PCR targeting the TCR CDR3 was performed with the HTBI primer set. TCRdb re-analysed the multiplex PCR reads in MiXCR, keeping a single row per CDR3 protein. This sample yields about 530,000 distinct CDR3 sequences, of which under 20% are seen a single time; approximately 15% belongs to the top ten. CDR3 length equals 14 residues. Between the trimmed V and J ends, which lost 3 bases and 6 bases, there was a span of 13 bases. Active moderate-to-severe ophthalmopathy, Clinical Activity Score at least 3, NOSPECS at least 4, under 3 months' duration. Orbital computed tomography and thyroid ultrasound, together with serum TRAb and thyroxine and clinical symptoms, were used for diagnoses.

This rearrangement joins TRBV12-3 or TRBV12-4 to TRBJ2-3, with D possibly called TRBD1 or TRBD2 (5 bases each). Sequencing was performed on blood. The clonotype comes from a woman between 18 and 30 years old with Graves' ophthalmopathy. This chain's CDR3 is CASSLWGSGDTQYF. The CDR3 nucleotides are TGTGCCAGCAGTTTGTGGGGGTCCGGGGATACGCAGTATTTT.